This note documents a single T cell receptor (beta chain) sequence. Time point of the sample: blood at routine non-recurrence follow-up after resection. The source of the sample is a study of spatial heterogeneity in lung cancer. One entry per CDR3 protein, called by TCRdb with MiXCR from the 5' RACE reads. The repertoire includes 35,000 to 55,000 distinct CDR3 sequences, around 11% of them detected once, and under 35% sits in the top ten. The material was PBMCs, obtained at follow-up. The TCR sequence derives from a male donor with early-stage non-small cell lung cancer.

CDR3 region: CASSLGPLGTGELFF. The CDR3 DNA follows: TGTGCCAGCAGCCTAGGACCACTGGGGACCGGGGAGCTGTTTTTT. The rearrangement uses TRBV7-3 and TRBJ2-2; no clear D gene. The CDR3 covers 15 residues. V was trimmed by 5 bases and J by 5 bases, leaving 15 bases between them. The germline V gene encodes CDR1 SGHTA and CDR2 FQGTGA.